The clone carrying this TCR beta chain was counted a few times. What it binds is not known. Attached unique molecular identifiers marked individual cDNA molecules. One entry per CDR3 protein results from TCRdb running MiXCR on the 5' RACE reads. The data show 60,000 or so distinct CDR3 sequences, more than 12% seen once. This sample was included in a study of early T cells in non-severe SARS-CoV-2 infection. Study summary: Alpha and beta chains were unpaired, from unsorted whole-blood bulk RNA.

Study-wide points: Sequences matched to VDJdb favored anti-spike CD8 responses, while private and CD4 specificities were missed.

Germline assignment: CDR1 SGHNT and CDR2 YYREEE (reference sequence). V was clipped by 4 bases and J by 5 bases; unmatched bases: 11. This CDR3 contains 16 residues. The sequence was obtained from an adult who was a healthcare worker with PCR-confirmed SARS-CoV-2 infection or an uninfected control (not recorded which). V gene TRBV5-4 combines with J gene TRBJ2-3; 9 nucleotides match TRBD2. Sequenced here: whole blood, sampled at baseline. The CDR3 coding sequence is TGTGCCAGCAGCACTCCTAGCGGGGCGTCGAGAGATACGCAGTATTTT. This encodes CASSTPSGASRDTQYF.